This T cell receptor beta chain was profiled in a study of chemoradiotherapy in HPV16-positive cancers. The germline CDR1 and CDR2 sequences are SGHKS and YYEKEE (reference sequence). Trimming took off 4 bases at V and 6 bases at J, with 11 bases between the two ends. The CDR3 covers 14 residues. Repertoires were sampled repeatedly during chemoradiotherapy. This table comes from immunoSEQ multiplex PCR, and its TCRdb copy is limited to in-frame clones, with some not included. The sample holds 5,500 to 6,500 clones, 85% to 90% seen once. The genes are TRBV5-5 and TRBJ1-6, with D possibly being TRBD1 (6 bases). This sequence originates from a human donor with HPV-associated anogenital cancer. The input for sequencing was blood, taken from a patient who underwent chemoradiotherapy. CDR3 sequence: CASSAGDRNSPLHF. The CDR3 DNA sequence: TGTGCCAGCAGCGCAGGGGACCGTAATTCACCCCTCCACTTT.